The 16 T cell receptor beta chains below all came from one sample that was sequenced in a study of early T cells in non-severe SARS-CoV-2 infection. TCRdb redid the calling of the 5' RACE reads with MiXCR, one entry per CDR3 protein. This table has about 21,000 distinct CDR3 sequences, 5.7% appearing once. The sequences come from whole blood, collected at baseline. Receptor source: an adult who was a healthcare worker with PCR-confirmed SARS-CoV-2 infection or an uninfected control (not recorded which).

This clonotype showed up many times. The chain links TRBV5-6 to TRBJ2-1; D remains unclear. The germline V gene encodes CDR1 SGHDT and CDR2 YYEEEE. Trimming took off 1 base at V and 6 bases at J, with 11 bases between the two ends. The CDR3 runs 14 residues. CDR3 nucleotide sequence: TGTGCCAGCAGCTTGCCAAGGGAAAGCAATGAGCAGTTCTTC. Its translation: CASSLPRESNEQFF.

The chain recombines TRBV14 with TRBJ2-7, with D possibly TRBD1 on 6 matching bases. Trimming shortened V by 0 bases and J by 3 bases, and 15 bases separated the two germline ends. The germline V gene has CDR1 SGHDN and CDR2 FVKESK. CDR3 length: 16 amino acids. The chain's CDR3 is CASSQDLRGSSYEQYF. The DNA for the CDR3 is TGTGCCAGCAGCCAAGATCTCAGGGGTAGTAGCTACGAGCAGTACTTC.

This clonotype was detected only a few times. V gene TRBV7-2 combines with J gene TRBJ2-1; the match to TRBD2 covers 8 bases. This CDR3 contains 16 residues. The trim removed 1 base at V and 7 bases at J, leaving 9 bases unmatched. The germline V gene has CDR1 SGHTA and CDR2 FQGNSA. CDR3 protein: CASSLEGAGDGNEQFF. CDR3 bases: TGTGCCAGCAGCTTAGAGGGAGCGGGGGACGGGAATGAGCAGTTCTTC.

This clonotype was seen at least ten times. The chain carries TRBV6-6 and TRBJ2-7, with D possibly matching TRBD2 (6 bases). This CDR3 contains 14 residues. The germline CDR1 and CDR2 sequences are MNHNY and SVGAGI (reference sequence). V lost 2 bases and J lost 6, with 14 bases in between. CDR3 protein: CASSYELALGEQYF. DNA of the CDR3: TGTGCCAGCAGTTACGAGCTAGCGCTGGGCGAGCAGTACTTC.

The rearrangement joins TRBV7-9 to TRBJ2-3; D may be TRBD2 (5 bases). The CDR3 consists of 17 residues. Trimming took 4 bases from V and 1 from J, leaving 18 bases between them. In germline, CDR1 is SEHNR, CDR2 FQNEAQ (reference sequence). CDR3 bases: TGTGCCAGCAGCTCCCGGGTGACGTTGCGGGGCACAGATACGCAGTATTTT. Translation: CASSSRVTLRGTDTQYF.

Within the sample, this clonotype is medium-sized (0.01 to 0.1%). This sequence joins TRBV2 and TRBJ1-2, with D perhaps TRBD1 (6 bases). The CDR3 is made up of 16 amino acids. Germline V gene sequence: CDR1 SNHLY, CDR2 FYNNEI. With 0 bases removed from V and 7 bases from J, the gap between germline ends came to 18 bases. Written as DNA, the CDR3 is TGTGCCAGCAGTGAAGCACACGATACCCTAGGGGGTGGCTACACCTTC. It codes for CASSEAHDTLGGGYTF.

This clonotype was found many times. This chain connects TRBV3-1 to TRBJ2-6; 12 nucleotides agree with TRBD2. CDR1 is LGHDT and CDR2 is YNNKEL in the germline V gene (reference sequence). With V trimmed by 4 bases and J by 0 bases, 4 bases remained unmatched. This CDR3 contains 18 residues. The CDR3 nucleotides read TGTGCCAGCAGCCCCCTAGCGGGGGGGGTCTCTGGGGCCAACGTCCTGACTTTC. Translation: CASSPLAGGVSGANVLTF. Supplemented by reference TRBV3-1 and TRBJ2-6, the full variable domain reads DTAVSQTPKYLVTQMGNDKSIKCEQNLGHDTMYWYKQDSKKFLKIMFSYNNKELIINETVPNRFSPKSPDKAHLNLHINSLELGDSAVYFCASSPLAGGVSGANVLTFGAGSRLTVL.

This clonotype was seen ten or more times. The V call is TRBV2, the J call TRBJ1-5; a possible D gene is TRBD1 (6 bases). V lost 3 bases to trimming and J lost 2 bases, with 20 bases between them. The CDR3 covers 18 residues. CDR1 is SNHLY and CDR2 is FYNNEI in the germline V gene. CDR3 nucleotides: TGTGCCAGCAGTGAGGGGGCCCGATTGATGGGGGGCAATCAGCCCCAGCATTTT. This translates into CASSEGARLMGGNQPQHF.

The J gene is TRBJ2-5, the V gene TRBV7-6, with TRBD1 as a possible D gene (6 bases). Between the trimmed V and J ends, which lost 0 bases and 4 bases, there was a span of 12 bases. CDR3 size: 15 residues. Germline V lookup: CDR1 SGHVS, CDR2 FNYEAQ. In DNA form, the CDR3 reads TGTGCCAGCAGCTTAGCAATCACAGGGCGAGAGACCCAGTACTTC. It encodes CASSLAITGRETQYF. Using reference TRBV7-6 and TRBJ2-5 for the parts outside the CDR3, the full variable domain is GAGVSQSPRYKVTKRGQDVALRCDPISGHVSLYWYRQALGQGPEFLTYFNYEAQQDKSGLPNDRFSAERPEGSISTLTIQRTEQRDSAMYRCASSLAITGRETQYFGPGTRLLVL.

The DNA of the CDR3 is TGTGCCAGCAGCTCTTCCGGGACAGGGTACGGGGCCAACGTCCTGACTTTC. Translation gives CASSSSGTGYGANVLTF. This rearrangement joins TRBV7-3 to TRBJ2-6, with 9 positions matching TRBD1. With V trimmed by 4 bases and J by 4 bases, 8 bases remained unmatched. Germline CDR1 is SGHTA and CDR2 is FQGTGA. CDR3 length: 17 amino acids.

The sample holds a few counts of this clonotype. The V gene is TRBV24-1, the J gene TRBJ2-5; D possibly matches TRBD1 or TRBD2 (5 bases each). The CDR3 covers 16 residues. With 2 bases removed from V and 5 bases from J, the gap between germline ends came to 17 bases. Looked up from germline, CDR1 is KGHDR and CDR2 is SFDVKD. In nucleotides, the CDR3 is TGTGCCACCAGTGATTCGTCTTCGGGGCCCCTGGAGACCCAGTACTTC. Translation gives CATSDSSSGPLETQYF.

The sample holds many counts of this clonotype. The chain's CDR3 is CASSPRTGYNQPQHF. CDR3 coding DNA: TGTGCCAGCAGTCCCCGGACGGGGTACAATCAGCCCCAGCATTTT. V and J are TRBV28 and TRBJ1-5; no firm D call. The CDR3 is 15 amino acids. In germline, CDR1 is MDHEN, CDR2 SYDVKM. V was trimmed by 5 bases and J by 3 bases, leaving 14 bases between them.

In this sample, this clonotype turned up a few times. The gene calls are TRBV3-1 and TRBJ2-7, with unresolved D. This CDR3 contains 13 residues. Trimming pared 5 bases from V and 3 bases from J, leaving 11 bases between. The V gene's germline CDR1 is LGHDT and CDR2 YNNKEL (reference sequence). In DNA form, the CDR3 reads TGTGCCAGCAGCTCGGGTCACCTCTACGAGCAGTACTTC. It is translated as CASSSGHLYEQYF.

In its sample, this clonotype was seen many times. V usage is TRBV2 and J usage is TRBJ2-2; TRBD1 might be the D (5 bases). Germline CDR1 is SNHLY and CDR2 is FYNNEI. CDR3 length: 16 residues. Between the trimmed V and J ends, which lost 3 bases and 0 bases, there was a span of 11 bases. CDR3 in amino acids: CASSDSRTTNTGELFF. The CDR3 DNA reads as TGTGCCAGCAGTGATTCCAGGACAACGAACACCGGGGAGCTGTTTTTT.

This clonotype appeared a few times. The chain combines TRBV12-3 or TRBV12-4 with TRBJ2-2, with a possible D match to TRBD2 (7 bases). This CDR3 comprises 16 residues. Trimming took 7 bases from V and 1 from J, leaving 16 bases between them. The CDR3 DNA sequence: TGTGCCAGCACCCTTGGGGGGGGGCAGAACACCGGGGAGCTGTTTTTT. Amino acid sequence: CASTLGGGQNTGELFF.

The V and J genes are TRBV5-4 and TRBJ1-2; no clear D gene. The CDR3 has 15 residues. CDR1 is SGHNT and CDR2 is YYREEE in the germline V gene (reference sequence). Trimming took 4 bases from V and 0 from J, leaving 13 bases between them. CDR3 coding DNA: TGTGCCAGCAGCCCCTCCGTGCAGACTAACTATGGCTACACCTTC. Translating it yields CASSPSVQTNYGYTF.